These 9 T cell receptor beta chains originate from one sample sequenced in a study of molecular identifiers for immune sequencing clone quantification. TCRdb re-analysed the PCR reads in MiXCR, keeping a single row per CDR3 protein. Of about half a million distinct CDR3 sequences in the sample, about 21% were seen once. Sequencing was done on a sample of naive CD8+ T cells from blood, with Jurkat cell RNA spiked in. Subset given: FACS-sorted CD8+CD4-CCR7+CD45RA+ naive T cells. Receptor source: a human donor in good health. Some libraries in this study had Jurkat cell RNA spiked in.

This clonotype occurred a few times. The rearrangement links TRBV7-9 to TRBJ1-5; TRBD1 matches 8 bases. CDR1 and CDR2 (germline): SEHNR, FQNEAQ (reference sequence). CDR3 length: 15 residues. V gave up 0 bases and J gave up 8 bases; unmatched junction bases: 6. The CDR3 DNA sequence: TGTGCCAGCAGCTTAGCAGGACAGGGAGGGGAGCCCCAGCATTTT. Translated, it gives CASSLAGQGGEPQHF. Combining the CDR3 with reference TRBV7-9 and TRBJ1-5 gives the whole variable domain DTGVSQNPRHKITKRGQNVTFRCDPISEHNRLYWYRQTLGQGPEFLTYFQNEAQLEKSRLLSDRFSAERPKGSFSTLEIQRTEQGDSAMYLCASSLAGQGGEPQHFGDGTRLSIL.

There are many counts of this clonotype. This chain uses TRBV5-1 with TRBJ2-5, with TRBD2 identical over 8 bases. CDR1 and CDR2 from the germline V gene are SGHRS and YFSETQ. The length of the CDR3 is 16 residues. Trimming at V came to 0 bases and at J to 4 bases, leaving 8 bases not matched to a gene. The DNA of the CDR3 is TGCGCCAGCAGCTTGGTTCTAGCGGGCCCCCCAGAGACCCAGTACTTC. Amino acids: CASSLVLAGPPETQYF.

This clonotype was seen repeatedly, ten times or more. The chain uses TRBV7-9 and TRBJ2-7; D is possibly TRBD2 (5 bases). This CDR3 comprises 12 residues. CDR1 is SEHNR and CDR2 is FQNEAQ in the germline V gene (reference sequence). The V end was cut by 5 bases, the J end by 5 bases, with 10 bases between. CDR3 in DNA: TGTGCCAGCAGCCTGGGAGCCAACGAGCAGTACTTC. Translation gives CASSLGANEQYF.

This clonotype was recorded many times. The chain carries TRBV20-1 and TRBJ1-1; D not resolved. With 3 bases removed from V and 5 bases from J, the gap between germline ends came to 13 bases. Germline V lookup: CDR1 DFQATT, CDR2 SNEGSKA (reference sequence). This CDR3 contains 13 residues. CDR3 loop: CSARMGVRTEAFF. The CDR3 DNA sequence: TGCAGTGCTAGGATGGGTGTGAGAACTGAAGCTTTCTTT.

This chain uses TRBV19 with TRBJ2-3; D remains ambiguous. V lost 1 base to trimming and J lost 10 bases, with 12 bases between them. There are 13 residues in the CDR3. Germline lookup yields CDR1 LNHDA and CDR2 SQIVND (reference sequence). This chain's CDR3 is CASSIGAGWSQYF. Written as DNA, the CDR3 is TGTGCCAGTAGTATAGGCGCCGGGTGGTCGCAGTATTTT.

A few counts support this clonotype. The V gene is TRBV20-1, the J gene TRBJ1-1; D not certain. CDR3 length: 12 residues. The ends were cut back, 0 bases at V and 3 bases at J, with 5 bases in the middle. Germline V lookup: CDR1 DFQATT, CDR2 SNEGSKA (reference sequence). CDR3 in DNA: TGCAGTGCTAGAGATCTGTACACTGAAGCTTTCTTT. Translated: CSARDLYTEAFF.

This clonotype has more than one count but fewer than ten. The rearrangement links TRBV4-3 to TRBJ2-1, with 7 bases matching TRBD1. With V trimmed by 4 bases and J by 1 base, 10 bases remained unmatched. In germline, CDR1 is LGHNA, CDR2 YSLEER. This CDR3 is 17 amino acids long. CDR3 nucleotides: TGCGCCAGCAGCCCGGACAGGTCCACCGTATCCTACAATGAGCAGTTCTTC. Its translation is CASSPDRSTVSYNEQFF.

Many counts were recorded for this clonotype. The chain carries TRBV4-1 and TRBJ2-3, with 7 bases aligning to TRBD2. This CDR3 has 17 residues. Trimming took 4 bases from V and 4 from J; bases not matched to a gene: 14. Germline V lookup: CDR1 MGHRA, CDR2 YSYEKL. CDR3 amino acids: CASSRIDRAGNPDTQYF. The CDR3 DNA reads as TGCGCCAGCAGCCGCATCGATAGAGCGGGGAACCCAGATACGCAGTATTTT.

To note about this clonotype: The junction does not match germline at one end; this may be a read error. This chain joins TRBV4-1 and TRBJ1-4, with a possible D match to TRBD1 (5 bases). Germline V gene data show CDR1 as MGHRA and CDR2 as YSYEKL. The CDR3 has 16 amino acids. In nucleotides, the CDR3 is TGCGCCAGCAGCCAGGCTTCCGGGACGCTTAATGAAGAACTGTTTTTT. The encoded protein is CASSQASGTLNEELFF.